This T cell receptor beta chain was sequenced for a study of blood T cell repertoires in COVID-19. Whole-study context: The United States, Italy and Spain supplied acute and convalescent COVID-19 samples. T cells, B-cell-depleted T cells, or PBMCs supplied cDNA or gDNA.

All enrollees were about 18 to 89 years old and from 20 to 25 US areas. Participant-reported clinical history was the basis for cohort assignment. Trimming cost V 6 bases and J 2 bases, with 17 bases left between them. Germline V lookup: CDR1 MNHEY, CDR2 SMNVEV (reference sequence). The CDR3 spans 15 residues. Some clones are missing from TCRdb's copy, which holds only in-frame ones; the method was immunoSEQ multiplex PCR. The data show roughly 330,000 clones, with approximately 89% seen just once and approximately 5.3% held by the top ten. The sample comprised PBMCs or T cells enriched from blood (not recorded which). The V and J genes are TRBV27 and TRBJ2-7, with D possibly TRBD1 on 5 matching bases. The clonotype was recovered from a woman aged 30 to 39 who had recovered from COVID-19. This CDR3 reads CASSVSGRAPYEQYF. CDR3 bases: TGTGCCAGCAGCGTCTCCGGCAGGGCCCCCTACGAGCAGTACTTC.